The 5 T cell receptor beta chains given below trace back to one sample, sequenced in a study of control samples from healthy donors and cancer patients. The data were produced by immunoSEQ multiplex PCR, yet TCRdb's version contains in-frame clones alone and is incomplete. The sample shows about 170,000 clones, almost 90% of them seen only once. The sequenced sample was blood. These receptors all come from a woman aged 25 to 39 in good health.

This chain uses TRBV5-1 with TRBJ2-2; TRBD2 matches at 10 bases. The germline V gene has CDR1 SGHRS and CDR2 YFSETQ. CDR3 length: 16 residues. Trimming cost V 4 bases and J 0 bases; bases outside gene matches: 3. In DNA form, the CDR3 reads TGCGCCAGCAGCGACACTAGCGGGGCGAACACCGGGGAGCTGTTTTTT. Amino acid sequence: CASSDTSGANTGELFF.

The chain couples TRBV5-1 to TRBJ2-2; maybe TRBD1 (6 bases). Germline CDR1 is SGHRS and CDR2 is YFSETQ. This CDR3 spans 15 amino acids. Deletions cut 5 bases from V and 7 bases from J, with 18 bases between. In nucleotides, the CDR3 is TGCGCCAGCAGTCAGGACGCAGGGGTTGGCGGGGAGCTGTTTTTT. Its protein product is CASSQDAGVGGELFF. The variable domain in full, with the rest retrieved from reference TRBV5-1 and TRBJ2-2, is KAGVTQTPRYLIKTRGQQVTLSCSPISGHRSVSWYQQTPGQGLQFLFEYFSETQRNKGNFPGRFSGRQFSNSRSEMNVSTLELGDSALYLCASSQDAGVGGELFFGEGSRLTVL.

The V and J genes are TRBV29-1 and TRBJ2-1, with D unresolved. The CDR3 loop spans 12 amino acids. Trimming took 6 bases from V and 3 from J, leaving 9 bases between them. In germline, CDR1 is SQVTM, CDR2 ANQGSEA. The CDR3 is CSVADGYNEQFF. The CDR3 DNA follows: TGCAGCGTCGCGGACGGCTACAATGAGCAGTTCTTC.

The chain has TRBV28 and TRBJ1-6; D gene ambiguous. Trimming took off 6 bases at V and 9 bases at J, with 15 bases between the two ends. Germline CDR1 is MDHEN and CDR2 is SYDVKM. The CDR3 length is 14 residues. This CDR3 is CASRARWGVSPLHF. The CDR3 coding sequence is TGTGCCAGCAGGGCCCGATGGGGTGTTTCACCCCTCCACTTT.

In its sample, this clone was seen once. The chain recombines TRBV23-1 with TRBJ1-1; 10 bases map to TRBD1. Being an ORF, TRBV23-1 has a function that is uncertain. J lost 3 bases, V lost 5 bases, and 9 bases had no gene match. The CDR3 runs 16 residues. The CDR3 sequence is CASSYRLDRGHTEAFF. The CDR3 nucleotides read TGCGCCAGCAGTTACAGACTCGACAGGGGGCACACTGAAGCTTTCTTT.